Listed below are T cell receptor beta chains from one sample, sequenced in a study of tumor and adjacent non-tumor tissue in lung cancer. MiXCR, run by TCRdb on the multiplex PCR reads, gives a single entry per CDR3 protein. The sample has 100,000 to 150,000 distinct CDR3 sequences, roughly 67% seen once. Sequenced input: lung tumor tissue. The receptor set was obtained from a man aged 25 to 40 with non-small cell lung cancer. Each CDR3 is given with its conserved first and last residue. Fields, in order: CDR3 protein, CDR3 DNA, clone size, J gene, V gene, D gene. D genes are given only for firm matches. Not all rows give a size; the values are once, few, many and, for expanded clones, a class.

CSVSQSGYTF,TGCAGCGTTTCTCAAAGTGGCTACACCTTC,many,TRBJ1-2,TRBV29-1,.
CASTPTGGKDTQYF,TGTGCCAGCACCCCGACGGGGGGGAAGGATACGCAGTATTTT,many,TRBJ2-3,TRBV6-6,TRBD2
CASNLRSAGGPGTGEMFF,TGTGCCAGCAACTTACGGTCAGCGGGGGGCCCGGGCACCGGGGAGATGTTTTTT,.,TRBJ2-2,TRBV11-1,TRBD2
CATWRESSYNEQFF,TGTGCCACCTGGCGGGAGTCCTCCTACAATGAGCAGTTCTTC,.,TRBJ2-1,TRBV6-2/TRBV6-3,TRBD2
CASSENLETQYF,TGTGCCAGCAGTGAGAACTTGGAGACCCAGTACTTC,.,TRBJ2-5,TRBV6-1,.
CAHRNRINTGELFF,TGTGCCCATCGGAACAGGATTAACACCGGGGAGCTGTTTTTT,many,TRBJ2-2,TRBV6-1,.
CASGWQDQETPYF,TGTGCCTCCGGGTGGCAGGACCAAGAGACCCCGTACTTC,.,TRBJ2-5,TRBV30,.
CASDQDETGGKYEQYF,TGCGCCAGCGACCAAGATGAGACGGGAGGTAAGTACGAGCAGTACTTC,.,TRBJ2-7,TRBV4-1,TRBD2
CASTREPDGWGARYEQYF,TGCGCCAGCACCCGAGAGCCAGATGGTTGGGGGGCGAGGTACGAACAGTACTTC,.,TRBJ2-7,TRBV4-1,.
CSARVWGGRDDQPRHF,TGCAGTGCTAGAGTTTGGGGGGGGAGAGACGATCAGCCCCGGCATTTT,.,TRBJ1-5,TRBV20-1,.
CASTQGGSYNEQFF,TGTGCCAGCACCCAAGGGGGTTCCTACAATGAGCAGTTCTTC,.,TRBJ2-1,TRBV7-6,.
CASSSATALRAYEHYF,TGTGCCAGCAGCTCTGCGACAGCCCTCCGCGCCTACGAGCACTACTTC,.,TRBJ2-7,TRBV11-2,.
CSVEIADGYTF,TGCAGCGTTGAGATCGCTGATGGCTACACCTTC,many,TRBJ1-2,TRBV29-1,.
CASSVSVNTQYF,TGTGCCAGCAGTGTCAGTGTAAATACGCAGTATTTT,many,TRBJ2-3,TRBV12-3/TRBV12-4,.
CASSQDPSPNTGELFF,TGTGCCAGCAGCCAAGATCCATCCCCGAACACCGGGGAGCTGTTTTTT,many,TRBJ2-2,TRBV4-2,.
CASSSGSDNEQFF,TGTGCCAGCAGTTCCGGGTCTGACAATGAGCAGTTCTTC,medium-sized,TRBJ2-1,TRBV12-3/TRBV12-4,.
CSANPGTNTEAIF,TGCAGTGCTAACCCCGGGACTAACACTGAAGCTATCTTT,.,TRBJ1-1,TRBV20-1,.
CAGSYSCNIQYF,.,.,TRBJ2-4,TRBV6-5,.
CSALQRISEEYF,TGCAGTGCCCTTCAGAGGATCTCTGAGGAGTACTTC,.,TRBJ2-7,TRBV20-1,.
CASSTGQGTKNIQYF,TGCGCCAGCAGTACGGGACAGGGAACCAAAAACATTCAGTACTTC,many,TRBJ2-4,TRBV10-1,TRBD1
CASSLEARGYYNEQSF,TGTGCCAGCAGCTTAGAGGCCCGCGGCTATTACAATGAGCAGTCTTTC,.,TRBJ2-1,TRBV11-2,.
CASSLPGLSVHEQCF,TGCGCCAGCAGCCTCCCGGGACTCTCGGTCCACGAGCAGTGCTTC,.,TRBJ2-7,TRBV10-2,.
CSANSAGTYEQYF,TGCAGTGCTAACAGTGCAGGCACCTACGAGCAGTACTTC,few,TRBJ2-7,TRBV20-1,.
CASSGLAGGYEQYF,TGTGCCAGCAGTGGACTAGCGGGAGGCTACGAGCAGTACTTC,medium-sized,TRBJ2-7,TRBV6-1,TRBD2
CSARSGAANEKLFF,TGCAGTGCTAGATCGGGTGCGGCCAATGAAAAACTGTTTTTT,many,TRBJ1-4,TRBV20-1,.
CAISDSGRGEAFF,TGTGCCATCAGTGACTCAGGTCGTGGTGAAGCTTTCTTT,.,TRBJ1-1,TRBV24-1,.
CASSLLGLGGREQYF,TGTGCCAGCAGCTTGTTGGGACTAGGGGGTCGCGAGCAGTACTTC,few,TRBJ2-7,TRBV5-6,TRBD2
CSARGRSYNEQFF,TGCAGTGCTAGGGGCAGATCCTATAATGAGCAGTTCTTC,once,TRBJ2-1,TRBV20-1,.
CASSLLGGGYNEQFF,TGTGCCAGCAGCTTACTGGGTGGGGGTTACAATGAGCAGTTCTTC,.,TRBJ2-1,TRBV7-2,.
CAGSYGTSGSDEQFF,TGTGCCGGCAGCTATGGGACTAGCGGGAGCGATGAGCAGTTCTTC,.,TRBJ2-1,TRBV11-3,TRBD2
CASSQAQGADRYTF,TGCGCCAGCAGCCAAGCACAGGGGGCCGATCGTTACACCTTC,.,TRBJ1-2,TRBV4-3,TRBD1
CASSLVGLAGVETQYF,TGTGCCAGCAGCTTGGTTGGCCTAGCGGGGGTAGAGACCCAGTACTTC,.,TRBJ2-5,TRBV5-6,TRBD2
CVSISRGREGYNEQFF,TGTGTCAGCATTTCCAGGGGGCGGGAGGGTTACAATGAGCAGTTCTTC,.,TRBJ2-1,TRBV7-9,.
CASTSTGQNTEAFF,TGTGCCAGCACCAGCACAGGGCAGAACACTGAAGCTTTCTTT,many,TRBJ1-1,TRBV12-3/TRBV12-4,.
CASREGHQPQHF,TGTGCCAGCAGGGAGGGTCATCAGCCCCAGCATTTT,many,TRBJ1-5,TRBV6-2/TRBV6-3,.
CASSRSNEQFF,TGTGCCAGCAGCCGGTCGAATGAGCAGTTCTTC,.,TRBJ2-1,TRBV7-9,.
CIVGSDRLTSYEQYF,TGCATCGTTGGCTCGGACAGATTAACCTCCTACGAGCAGTACTTC,.,TRBJ2-7,TRBV29-1,.
CASSLAITLSYEQYF,TGCGCCAGCAGCTTGGCCATCACGCTCTCCTACGAGCAGTACTTC,once,TRBJ2-7,TRBV5-1,.
CSPITAGGYNEQLF,TGCAGTCCTATAACGGCGGGGGGATACAATGAGCAGTTATTC,.,TRBJ2-1,TRBV20-1,TRBD2
CASSLYRLGYGYTF,TGTGCCAGCAGTTTGTACAGGCTAGGCTATGGCTACACCTTC,.,TRBJ1-2,TRBV28,.
CAWSGTVVTYGYTF,TGTGCCTGGAGTGGGACAGTGGTAACCTATGGCTACACCTTC,.,TRBJ1-2,TRBV30,.
CASSPRVTGELYF,TGTGCCAGCAGCCCGCGGGTCACAGGGGAGCTGTATTTT,.,TRBJ2-2,TRBV11-2,TRBD1
CAGSQDERGGTYEQYF,TGCGCCGGCAGCCAAGACGAGCGGGGGGGAACCTACGAGCAATACTTC,.,TRBJ2-7,TRBV4-1,TRBD2